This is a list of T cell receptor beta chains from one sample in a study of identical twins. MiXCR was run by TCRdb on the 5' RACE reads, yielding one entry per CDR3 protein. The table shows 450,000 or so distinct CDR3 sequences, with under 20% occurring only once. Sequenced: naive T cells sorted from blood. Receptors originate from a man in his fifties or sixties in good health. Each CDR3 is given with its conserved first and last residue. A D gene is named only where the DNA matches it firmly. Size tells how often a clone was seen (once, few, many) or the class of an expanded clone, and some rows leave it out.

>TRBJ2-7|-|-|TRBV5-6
TGTGCCAGCAGCCGGGACTCGACAACTTACGAGCAGTACTTC
CASSRDSTTYEQYF
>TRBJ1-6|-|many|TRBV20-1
TGCAGTGCTAGAGCAGGGGTTTTTAATTCACCCCTCCACTTT
CSARAGVFNSPLHF
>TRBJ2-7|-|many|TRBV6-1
TGTGCCAGCAGTGAAGCGCTTTACCGCTTCCACGAGCAGTACTTC
CASSEALYRFHEQYF
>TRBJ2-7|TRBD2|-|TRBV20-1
TGCAGTGCTAGTAGTTATAGAGGAGCTAGCGGGGGCGCCTACGAGCAGTACTTC
CSASSYRGASGGAYEQYF
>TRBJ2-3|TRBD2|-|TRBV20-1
TGCAGTGCTAGAGGCGCATTAGCGGGGAAAGGGGATACGCAGTATTTT
CSARGALAGKGDTQYF
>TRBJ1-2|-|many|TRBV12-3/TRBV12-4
TGTGCCAGCACCCAAGGGAGGGGCTATGGCTACACCTTC
CASTQGRGYGYTF
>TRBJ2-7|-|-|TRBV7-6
TGTGCCAGCAGCTTGAGGGGCATGAACTACGAGCAGTACTTC
CASSLRGMNYEQYF
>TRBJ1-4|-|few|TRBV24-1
TGTGCCACCAGTGACGTTAACGGGACACCTAATGAAAAACTGTTTTTT
CATSDVNGTPNEKLFF
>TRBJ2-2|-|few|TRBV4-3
TGCGCCAGCAGCCAAGATTGGGGGAACACCGGGGAGCTGTTTTTT
CASSQDWGNTGELFF
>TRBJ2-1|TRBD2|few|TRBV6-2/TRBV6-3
TGTGCCAGCAACCTAGCGGGAGTTGCCTACAATGAGCAGTTCTTC
CASNLAGVAYNEQFF
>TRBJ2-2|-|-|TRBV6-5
TGTGCCAGCAGTTACAATTTTCCGAACACCGGGGAGCTGTTTTTT
CASSYNFPNTGELFF
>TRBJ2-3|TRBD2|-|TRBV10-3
TGTGCCATCAGTGAGATCGGGGAGGGCTCAGATACGCAGTATTTT
CAISEIGEGSDTQYF
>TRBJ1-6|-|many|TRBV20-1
TGCAGTGCTAGAGATGCCAGGGGTGGCTCACCCCTCCACTTT
CSARDARGGSPLHF
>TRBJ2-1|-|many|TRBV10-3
TGTGCCATCAGTGAGTCGGGGTCAATCCAGTTCTTC
CAISESGSIQFF
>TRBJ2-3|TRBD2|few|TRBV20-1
TGCAGTGCTAAAGCGAGCGGGAGTCATACGCAGTATTTT
CSAKASGSHTQYF
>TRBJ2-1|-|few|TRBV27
TGTGCCAGCACCGGATCGGACTCTCACGGGTACAATGAGCAGTTCTTC
CASTGSDSHGYNEQFF
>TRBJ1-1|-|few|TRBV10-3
TGTGCCATCAGTGGCGCAATAGGGGGACATGAAGCTTTCTTT
CAISGAIGGHEAFF
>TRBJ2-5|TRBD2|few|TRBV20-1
TGCAGTGCTAGGGTAGCGGGGTACCAAGAGACCCAGTACTTC
CSARVAGYQETQYF
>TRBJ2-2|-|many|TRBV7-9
TGTGCCAGCAGCTTGGGTTCGGCGACCTCGGGCACCGGGGAGCTGTTTTTT
CASSLGSATSGTGELFF
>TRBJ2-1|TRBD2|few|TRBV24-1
TGTGCCACCAGTGATTTCCCGACTAGCGGGAGGTTTGGTGAGCAGTTCTTC
CATSDFPTSGRFGEQFF
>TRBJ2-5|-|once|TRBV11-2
TGTGCCAGCAGCTTGTGGAGGGCCGCTGAGACCCAGTACTTC
CASSLWRAAETQYF
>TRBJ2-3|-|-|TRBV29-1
TGCAGCGTTGTCACGCAGCTCACAGATACGCAGTATTTT
CSVVTQLTDTQYF
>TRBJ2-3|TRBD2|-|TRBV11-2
TGTGCCAGCAGCCTGGGACTAGCGGGAGGGGGGGGCACAGATACGCAGTATTTT
CASSLGLAGGGGTDTQYF